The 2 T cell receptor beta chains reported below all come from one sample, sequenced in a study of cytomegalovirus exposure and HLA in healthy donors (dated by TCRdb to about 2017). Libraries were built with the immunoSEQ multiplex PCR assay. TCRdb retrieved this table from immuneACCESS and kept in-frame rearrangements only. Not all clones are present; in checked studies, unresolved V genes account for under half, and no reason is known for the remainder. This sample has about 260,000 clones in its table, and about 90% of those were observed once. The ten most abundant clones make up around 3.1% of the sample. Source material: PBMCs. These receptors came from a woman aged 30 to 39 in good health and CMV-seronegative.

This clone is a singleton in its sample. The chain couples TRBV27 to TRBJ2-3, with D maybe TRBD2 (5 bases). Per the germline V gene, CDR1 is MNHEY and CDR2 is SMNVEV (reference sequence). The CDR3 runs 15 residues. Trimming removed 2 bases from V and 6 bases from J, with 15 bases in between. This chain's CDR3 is CASSLRLLRPDTQYF. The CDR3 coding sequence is TGTGCCAGCAGTTTAAGACTATTAAGACCCGATACGCAGTATTTT.

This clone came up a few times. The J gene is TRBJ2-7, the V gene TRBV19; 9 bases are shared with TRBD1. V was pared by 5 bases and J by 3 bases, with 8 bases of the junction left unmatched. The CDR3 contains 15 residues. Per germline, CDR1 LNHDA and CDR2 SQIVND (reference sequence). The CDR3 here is CASSSLGTGLYEQYF. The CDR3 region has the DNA TGTGCCAGTAGTTCCTTAGGGACAGGGCTCTACGAGCAGTACTTC.